This TCR beta chain was documented in a study of regulatory T cells in long-lasting Graves disease. This sample's time point: persistent/refractory GD, antithyroid drugs over 5 years with positive TRAb. Following extraction of RNA from PBMCs, that RNA was used to make the TCR library. Study-wide results and caveats: It was peripheral blood alone, not thyroid tissue, that was studied. Persistent disease exhibited a predilection for TRBV28, TRBJ1-2 and TRBJ2-5. Between persistent patients, 2,500 to 3,500 public clonotypes were shared, exceeding the 900 to 1,000 shared between new patients.

CDR3 length: 14 amino acids. Germline V gene sequence: CDR1 DFQATT, CDR2 SNEGSKA (reference sequence). Trimming took off 5 bases at V and 2 bases at J, with 16 bases between the two ends. The table lists this clonotype with a few counts. Its cognate antigen is unknown. Sequencing libraries for TCR beta were prepared with iRepertoire HTBI primers and Arm-PCR of CDR3 regions. Using its own MiXCR run on the multiplex PCR reads, TCRdb lists one record per CDR3 protein. The top ten clones hold roughly 7.1% of a sample with over 450,000 distinct CDR3 sequences, under 25% of them seen once. The chain is built from TRBV20-1 and TRBJ2-7, with a weak D call TRBD1 (7 bases). The sequence derives from a female donor with Graves disease. The sequenced sample was peripheral blood mononuclear cells (PBMCs), obtained when the disease was refractory, from a patient treated with antithyroid drugs. The DNA of the CDR3 is TGCAGTGCTGCGGGGTTGACAGGGCCCTACGAGCAGTACTTC. It yields the protein CSAAGLTGPYEQYF.